The T cell receptor beta chain described here comes from a study of control samples from healthy donors and cancer patients. Trimming left V 5 bases short and J 2 bases short, with 12 bases between. Germline CDR1 PRHDT, CDR2 FYEKMQ (reference sequence). The CDR3 has 14 amino acids. Repertoires were generated with immunoSEQ multiplex PCR, while TCRdb's copy carries only in-frame clones and drops some. Altogether tens of thousands of clones are present, 90% to 95% being singletons, with the ten largest covering about 2.4%. This receptor was taken from a man aged 25-45 years in good health. The genes are TRBV13 and TRBJ2-5; D not resolved. The sequenced sample consisted of blood. Here the CDR3 DNA reads TGTGCCAGCAGCCAGAAATGGCGACAAGAGACCCAGTACTTC. This sequence encodes CASSQKWRQETQYF.